Detailed here is one T cell receptor (beta chain). Its antigen remains undetermined. Base qualities are not at hand, and no much larger clone is one base apart. The cysteine opens and the phenylalanine closes a CDR3 of 15 amino acids. The DNA shown is the 45-base CDR3, in frame from base 1. The CDR1 and CDR2 encoded by the germline V gene are MDHEN and SYDVKM. After removal of 3 bases from V and 1 base from J, the junction retains 4 bases not matched to a gene. The data stem from a study of shared clonotypes between healthy human individuals (dated by TCRdb to 2018 to 2020). Notes on the research overall: The cohort comprised two women and a few men aged 18 to 49 years. Per donor, three plates each were used for CD4 naive and CD4 memory, two for CD8 naive, and one for CD8 memory. The study deeply sequenced blood TCR repertoires of roughly five healthy adults to estimate repertoire size and the extent of clonotype sharing between individuals. To increase sequencing depth and limit assay-specific biases, TCR repertoire library preparation and sequencing were carried out by different laboratories using diverse techniques. Per donor, leukapheresis produced somewhere between about 0.94 and 9.5 billion PBMCs. Study-wide findings and limitations: Sampling was restricted to blood, and TCR repertoires in tissues likely differ from the TCR repertoires found in blood. Pairwise subsampling led to the expectation that sequencing depth would affect the degree of clonotype sharing among donors. Because the study included a small number of donors, the genetic and exposure-history diversity represented was limited. Sharing across four donors was observed for around 5% of naive CD4, 3.5% of naive CD8, about 2.3% of memory CD4, and around 0.4% of memory CD8 clonotypes. Even with the large sequencing depth, rarefaction of the sorted-subset datasets indicated that sequencing was incomplete. Clonotypes shared by all four sorted-subset donors showed higher generation probabilities than non-shared clonotypes. Estimated clonotype richness was generally larger for naive than for memory subsets.

TCR CDR3 regions were amplified from genomic DNA by multiplex PCR using the deep immunoSEQ assay. Extracted genomic DNA from each cell subset was spread evenly across all wells of several immunoSEQ 96-well plates, with each plate serving as a replicate. For sorted subsets, around 200 ng genomic DNA, equal to 30,000 to 35,000 T cell genomes, was loaded into each replicate PCR. Purified libraries were measured with a Qubit 3.0 fluorometer, size-checked on a Bioanalyzer 2100, and measured again with the KAPA Library Quantification kit. A separate single-read 150-cycle Illumina NextSeq 550 flow cell was used to sequence each immunoSEQ 96-well plate. As for the original processing: Because only junctional sequences without quality scores were contained in the immunoSEQ output, filtering matching that applied to full-length reads could not be performed. To assign V/J genes and CDR3, sequences were annotated using PyIR, a Python wrapper for IgBLAST v1.9, with IMGT germline references. Reads were filtered out if the reads had weak V/J assignments (E-value above 1e-6), no CDR3, stop codons, out-of-frame junctions, or ambiguous translated residues. V3J clonotypes were defined by identical inferred V gene, J gene, and CDR3 amino acid sequence. To compute the percentage overlap between repertoires, the number of shared unique clonotypes was divided by the size of the smaller repertoire. Repertoire richness was assessed with RTK rarefaction, the Chao1 estimator, and Recon v2.1 estimates of unobserved clonotypes. Generation probabilities for all TCRbeta clonotypes obtained by the gDNA method from a handful of donors were computed using OLGA. TCRdb re-hosts the immuneACCESS table, in-frame sequences only. Its copies lack some clones; in the studies checked, an unresolved V gene accounts for under half of them, and the cause for the rest is not known. V and J calls and clone size come straight from that table; D and trimming were deduced from the DNA. The sample contains over a million clones, around 78% of them found a single time. The ten most abundant clones make up around 0.47% of the sample.

The donors were healthy, HIV-negative adults who had no recently reported acute infections or vaccinations. All donors were Caucasian adults living in Nashville, Tennessee, USA. CD4+ T cells were enriched by magnetic negative selection; naive cells were then positively selected on CD45RA, and the negative fraction formed the memory subset. After blood collection by leukapheresis, PBMCs were isolated using Ficoll-Histopaque density gradient centrifugation and then cryopreserved in the vapor phase of liquid nitrogen. Analytical flow cytometry was used to check the purity and quantity of each magnetically sorted T cell population. Genomic DNA was isolated from every sorted fraction and measured by UV absorbance on a Nanodrop 2000c.

The chain links TRBV28 with TRBJ2-7, with 9 bases aligning to TRBD2. The source is a man aged 18-30 years in good health. Some clones in this sample may be carry-over from other donors' samples. The sequenced sample was memory CD4+ T cells from PBMCs. What the cell subset or site label conveys for this sample: CD45RA-negative fraction. The bases read TGTGCCAGCAGTTTTGCGGGAGGGAGATCCTACGAGCAGTACTTC. Translated, it reads CASSFAGGRSYEQYF. The variable domain in full, with residues beyond the CDR3 obtained from the reference TRBV28 and TRBJ2-7 genes, is DVKVTQSSRYLVKRTGEKVFLECVQDMDHENMFWYRQDPGLGLRLIYFSYDVKMKEKGDIPEGYSVSREKKERFSLILESASTNQTSMYLCASSFAGGRSYEQYFGPGTRLTVT.